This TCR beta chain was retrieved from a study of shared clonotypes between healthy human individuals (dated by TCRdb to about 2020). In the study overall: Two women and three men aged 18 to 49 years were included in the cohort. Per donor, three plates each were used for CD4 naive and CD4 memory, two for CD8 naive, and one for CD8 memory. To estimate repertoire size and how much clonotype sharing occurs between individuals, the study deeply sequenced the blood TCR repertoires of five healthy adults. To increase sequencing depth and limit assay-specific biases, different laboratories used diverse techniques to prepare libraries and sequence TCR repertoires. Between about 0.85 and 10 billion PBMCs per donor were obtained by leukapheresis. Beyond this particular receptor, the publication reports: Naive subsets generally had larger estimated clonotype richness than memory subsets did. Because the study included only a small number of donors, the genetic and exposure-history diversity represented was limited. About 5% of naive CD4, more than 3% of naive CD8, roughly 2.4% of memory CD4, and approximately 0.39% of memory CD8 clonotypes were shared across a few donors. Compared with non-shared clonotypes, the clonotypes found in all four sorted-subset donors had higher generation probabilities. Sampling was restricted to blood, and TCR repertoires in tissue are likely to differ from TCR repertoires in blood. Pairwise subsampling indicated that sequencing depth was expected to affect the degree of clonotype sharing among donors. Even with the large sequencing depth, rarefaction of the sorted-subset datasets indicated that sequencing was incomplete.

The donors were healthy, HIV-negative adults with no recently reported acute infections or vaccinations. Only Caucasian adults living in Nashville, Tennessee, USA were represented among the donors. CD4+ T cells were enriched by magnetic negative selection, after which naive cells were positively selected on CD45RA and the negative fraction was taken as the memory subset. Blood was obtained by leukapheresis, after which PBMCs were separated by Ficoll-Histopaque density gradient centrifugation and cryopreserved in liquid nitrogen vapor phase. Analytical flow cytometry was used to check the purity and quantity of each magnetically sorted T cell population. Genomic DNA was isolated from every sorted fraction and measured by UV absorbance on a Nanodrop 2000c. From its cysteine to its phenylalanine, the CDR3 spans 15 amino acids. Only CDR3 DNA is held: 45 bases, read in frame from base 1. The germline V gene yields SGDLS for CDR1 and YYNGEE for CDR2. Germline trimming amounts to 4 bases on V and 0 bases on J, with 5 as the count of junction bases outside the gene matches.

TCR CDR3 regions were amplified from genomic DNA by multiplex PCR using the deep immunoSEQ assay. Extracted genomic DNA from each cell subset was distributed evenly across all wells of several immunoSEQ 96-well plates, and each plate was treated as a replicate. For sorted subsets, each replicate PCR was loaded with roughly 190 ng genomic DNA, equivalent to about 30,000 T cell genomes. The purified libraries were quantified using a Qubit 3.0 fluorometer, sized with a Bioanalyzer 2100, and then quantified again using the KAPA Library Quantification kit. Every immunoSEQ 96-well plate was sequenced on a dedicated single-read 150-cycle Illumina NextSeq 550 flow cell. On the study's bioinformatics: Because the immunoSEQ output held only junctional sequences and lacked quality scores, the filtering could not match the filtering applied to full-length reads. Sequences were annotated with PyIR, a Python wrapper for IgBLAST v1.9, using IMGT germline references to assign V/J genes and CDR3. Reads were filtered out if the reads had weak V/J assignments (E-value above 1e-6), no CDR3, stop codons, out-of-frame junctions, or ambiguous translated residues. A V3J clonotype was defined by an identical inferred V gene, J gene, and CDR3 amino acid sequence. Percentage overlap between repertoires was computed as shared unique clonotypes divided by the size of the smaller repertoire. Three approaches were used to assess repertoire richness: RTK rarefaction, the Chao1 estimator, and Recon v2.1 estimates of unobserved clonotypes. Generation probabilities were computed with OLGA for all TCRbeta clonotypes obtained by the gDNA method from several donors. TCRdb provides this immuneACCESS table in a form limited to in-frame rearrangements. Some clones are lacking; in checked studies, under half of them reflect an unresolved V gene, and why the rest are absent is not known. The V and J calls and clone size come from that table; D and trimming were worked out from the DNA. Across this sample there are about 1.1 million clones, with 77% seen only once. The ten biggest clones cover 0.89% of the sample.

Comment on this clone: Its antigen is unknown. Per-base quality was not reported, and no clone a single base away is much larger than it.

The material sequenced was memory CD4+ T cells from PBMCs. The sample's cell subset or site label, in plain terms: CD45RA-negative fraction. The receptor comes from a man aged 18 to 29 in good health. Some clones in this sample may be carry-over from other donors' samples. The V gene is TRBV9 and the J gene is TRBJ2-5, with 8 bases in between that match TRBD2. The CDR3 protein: CASSPGTRYQETQYF. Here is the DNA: TGTGCCAGCAGCCCCGGGACTAGGTACCAAGAGACCCAGTACTTC.